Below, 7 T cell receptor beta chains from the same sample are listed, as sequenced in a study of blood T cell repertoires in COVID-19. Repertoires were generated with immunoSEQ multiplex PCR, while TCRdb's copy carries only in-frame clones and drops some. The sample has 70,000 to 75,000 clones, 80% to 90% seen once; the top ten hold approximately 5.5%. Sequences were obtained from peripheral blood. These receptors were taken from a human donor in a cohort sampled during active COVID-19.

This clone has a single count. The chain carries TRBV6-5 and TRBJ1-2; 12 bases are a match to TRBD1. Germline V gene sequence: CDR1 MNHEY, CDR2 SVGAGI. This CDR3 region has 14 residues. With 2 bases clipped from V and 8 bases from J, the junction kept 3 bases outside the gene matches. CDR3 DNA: TGTGCCAGCAGTTACCGGGACAGGGGGCTCGGCTACACCTTC. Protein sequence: CASSYRDRGLGYTF.

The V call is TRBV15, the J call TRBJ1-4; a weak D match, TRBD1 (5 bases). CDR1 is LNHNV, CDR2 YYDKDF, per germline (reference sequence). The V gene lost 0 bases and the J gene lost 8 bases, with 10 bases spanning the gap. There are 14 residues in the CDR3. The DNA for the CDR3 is TGTGCCACCAGCAGAGATCAGGGCAAGGAAAAACTGTTTTTT. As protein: CATSRDQGKEKLFF.

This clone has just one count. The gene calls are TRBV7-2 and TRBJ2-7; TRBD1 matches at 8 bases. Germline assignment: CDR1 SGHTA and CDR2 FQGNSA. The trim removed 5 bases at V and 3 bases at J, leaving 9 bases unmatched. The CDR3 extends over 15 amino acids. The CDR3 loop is CASSPRGRGSYEQYF. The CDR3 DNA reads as TGTGCCAGCAGCCCCAGGGGGCGCGGTAGCTACGAGCAGTACTTC.

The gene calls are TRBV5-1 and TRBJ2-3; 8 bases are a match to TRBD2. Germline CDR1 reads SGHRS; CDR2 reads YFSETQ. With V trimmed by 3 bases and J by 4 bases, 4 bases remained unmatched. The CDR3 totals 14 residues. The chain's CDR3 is CASSWGTSPDTQYF. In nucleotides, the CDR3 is TGCGCCAGCAGCTGGGGGACTAGTCCAGATACGCAGTATTTT. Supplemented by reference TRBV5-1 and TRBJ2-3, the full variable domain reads KAGVTQTPRYLIKTRGQQVTLSCSPISGHRSVSWYQQTPGQGLQFLFEYFSETQRNKGNFPGRFSGRQFSNSRSEMNVSTLELGDSALYLCASSWGTSPDTQYFGPGTRLTVL.

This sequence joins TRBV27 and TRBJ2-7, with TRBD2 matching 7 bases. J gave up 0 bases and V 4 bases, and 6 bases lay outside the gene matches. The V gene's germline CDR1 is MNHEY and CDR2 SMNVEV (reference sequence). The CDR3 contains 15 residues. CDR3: CASSSVRTSSYEQYF. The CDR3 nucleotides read TGTGCCAGCAGTTCCGTAAGGACTAGCTCCTACGAGCAGTACTTC.

The CDR3 nucleotides are TGTGCCAGCAGCGTGGAGGACTGGGACACTGAAGCTTTCTTT. Translation: CASSVEDWDTEAFF. The chain links TRBV5-5 to TRBJ1-1, with no clear D. This CDR3 spans 14 amino acids. V lost 4 bases to trimming and J lost 3 bases, with 13 bases between them. Germline lookup yields CDR1 SGHKS and CDR2 YYEKEE (reference sequence).

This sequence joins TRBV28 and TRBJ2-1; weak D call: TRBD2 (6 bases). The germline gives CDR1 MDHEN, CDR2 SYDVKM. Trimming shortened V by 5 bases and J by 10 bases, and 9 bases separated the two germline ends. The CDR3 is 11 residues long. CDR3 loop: CASSGRGEQFF. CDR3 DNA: TGTGCCAGCAGTGGCCGGGGGGAGCAGTTCTTC.